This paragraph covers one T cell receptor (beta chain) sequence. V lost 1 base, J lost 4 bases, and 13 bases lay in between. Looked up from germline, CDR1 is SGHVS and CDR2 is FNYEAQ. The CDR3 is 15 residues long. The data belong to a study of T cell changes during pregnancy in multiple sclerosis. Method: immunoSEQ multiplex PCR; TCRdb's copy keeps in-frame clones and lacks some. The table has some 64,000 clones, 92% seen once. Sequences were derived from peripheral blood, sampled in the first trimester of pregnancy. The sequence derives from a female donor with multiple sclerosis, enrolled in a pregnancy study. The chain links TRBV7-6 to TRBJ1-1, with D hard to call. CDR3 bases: TGTGCCAGCAGCTTAGGAGAGGGAGGGAGCACTGAAGCTTTCTTT. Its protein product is CASSLGEGGSTEAFF.